The 29 T cell receptor beta chains in this list originate from one sample, sequenced in a study of shared clonotypes between healthy human individuals. Produced via immunoSEQ multiplex PCR; TCRdb's table is partial and in-frame only. The data show about 380,000 clones, approximately 96% seen once. Sequencing was carried out using memory CD8+ T cells sorted from blood. Subset indicated: CD45RO+ cells pooled with CCR7-negative TemRA cells. The origin of the receptors is a man between 25 and 39 years old in good health.

This chain links TRBV5-1 with TRBJ1-3; TRBD1 agrees at 8 bases. Germline CDR1 and CDR2: SGHRS and YFSETQ. The CDR3 consists of 16 residues. The V and J ends lost 4 bases and 0 bases, in that order; junction bases with no gene match: 6. CDR3 sequence (DNA): TGCGCCAGCAGCCCGCGGACAGGGAGCTCTGGAAACACCATATATTTT. Amino acid sequence: CASSPRTGSSGNTIYF.

The V and J genes are TRBV30 and TRBJ2-7; D is possibly TRBD1 (6 bases). Germline CDR1 GTSNPN, CDR2 SVGIG (reference sequence). V was shortened by 8 bases and J by 1 base, with 12 bases between the two germline ends. The CDR3 has 12 residues. The CDR3 reads CALSGHSYEQYF. CDR3 DNA: TGTGCCCTATCGGGACATTCCTACGAGCAGTACTTC.

This rearrangement joins TRBV6-1 to TRBJ1-2; D not resolved. From germline, CDR1 is MNHNS and CDR2 SASEGT. V shed 2 bases and J shed 8 bases, with 9 bases lying between them. This CDR3 contains 12 residues. The CDR3 spells CASSETARGYTF. In DNA, the CDR3 is TGTGCCAGCAGTGAAACAGCGAGGGGCTACACCTTC.

The chain has TRBV6-1 and TRBJ1-5; 8 positions agree with TRBD1. The CDR3 loop spans 15 amino acids. The J segment lost 4 bases and the V segment lost 5 bases, leaving 7 bases of the junction unmatched. Germline loops: CDR1 MNHNS, CDR2 SASEGT. DNA for the CDR3: TGTGCCAGCAGTTTACAGGGGGTCGCAAATCAGCCCCAGCATTTT. It encodes CASSLQGVANQPQHF.

This clone was counted once. The rearrangement links TRBV4-2 to TRBJ1-3; no definite D call. The CDR3 consists of 17 residues. Germline assignment: CDR1 LGHNA and CDR2 YNFKEQ. Trimming stripped 0 bases from V and 0 bases from J, with 12 bases between. CDR3 amino acids: CASSQETGTYSGNTIYF. DNA of the CDR3: TGTGCCAGCAGCCAAGAGACCGGAACTTACTCTGGAAACACCATATATTTT.

This chain links TRBV13 with TRBJ2-3; unclear D gene. This CDR3 is 19 amino acids long. The germline CDR1 and CDR2 sequences are PRHDT and FYEKMQ (reference sequence). Trimming pared 0 bases from V and 2 bases from J, leaving 21 bases between. The CDR3 DNA is TGTGCCAGCAGCTTAGGCCGGCGCCCTTCTATCTTAAACACAGATACGCAGTATTTT. Residues: CASSLGRRPSILNTDTQYF.

This clone turned up a few times. Distinct nucleotide sequences in the sample also encode this CDR3. The chain has TRBV7-9 and TRBJ1-2; possible D gene TRBD1, 5 bases. V was cut by 3 bases and J by 0 bases, with 5 bases left in between. The germline V gene encodes CDR1 SEHNR and CDR2 FQNEAQ (reference sequence). The CDR3 is made up of 13 amino acids. For the CDR3, the DNA is TGTGCCAGCAGCTTGACAGCTAACTATGGCTACACCTTC. It translates to CASSLTANYGYTF.

The rearrangement uses TRBV11-2 and TRBJ2-3; no firm D call. The germline V gene encodes CDR1 SGHAT and CDR2 FQNNGV. The CDR3 runs 16 residues. The V and J ends lost 2 bases and 4 bases respectively, with 16 bases between them. The CDR3 loop reads CASSLYPSAFSDTQYF. The CDR3 nucleotides are TGTGCCAGCAGCTTATACCCCTCGGCTTTTTCAGATACGCAGTATTTT.

The V gene is TRBV7-9, the J gene TRBJ1-6, with D maybe TRBD1 (6 bases). Germline CDR1 SEHNR, CDR2 FQNEAQ (reference sequence). This CDR3 is built from 14 residues. V dropped 5 bases and J dropped 5 bases, with 10 bases sitting between them. In DNA form, the CDR3 reads TGTGCCAGCAGCCCGGGACAAAATAATTCACCCCTCCACTTT. Protein sequence: CASSPGQNNSPLHF. Full variable domain (outside the CDR3, taken from reference TRBV7-9 and TRBJ1-6): DTGVSQNPRHKITKRGQNVTFRCDPISEHNRLYWYRQTLGQGPEFLTYFQNEAQLEKSRLLSDRFSAERPKGSFSTLEIQRTEQGDSAMYLCASSPGQNNSPLHFGNGTRLTVT.

This chain uses TRBV15 with TRBJ2-5, with D perhaps TRBD1 (6 bases). CDR3 length: 15 residues. Trimming stripped 0 bases from V and 1 base from J, with 9 bases between. The germline V gene encodes CDR1 LNHNV and CDR2 YYDKDF (reference sequence). CDR3 nucleotide sequence: TGTGCCACCAGCAGAGAAGGGACAACCCAAGAGACCCAGTACTTC. Amino acid sequence: CATSREGTTQETQYF.

The V call is TRBV28, the J call TRBJ2-3; 9 positions match TRBD1. Germline lookup yields CDR1 MDHEN and CDR2 SYDVKM. With 3 bases clipped from V and 0 bases from J, the junction kept 4 bases outside the gene matches. This CDR3 contains 16 residues. The CDR3 protein is CASSFGDRVSTDTQYF. For the CDR3, the DNA is TGTGCCAGCAGTTTCGGGGACAGGGTGAGCACAGATACGCAGTATTTT. The whole variable domain, filled in from reference TRBV28 and TRBJ2-3, reads DVKVTQSSRYLVKRTGEKVFLECVQDMDHENMFWYRQDPGLGLRLIYFSYDVKMKEKGDIPEGYSVSREKKERFSLILESASTNQTSMYLCASSFGDRVSTDTQYFGPGTRLTVL.

This chain joins TRBV7-2 and TRBJ2-3; TRBD2 matches at 12 bases. This CDR3 is built from 15 residues. Germline V lookup: CDR1 SGHTA, CDR2 FQGNSA. V trimming: 5 bases; J trimming: 5 bases; junction bases outside the gene matches: 5. For the CDR3, the DNA is TGTGCCAGCAGCCCTAGCGGGAGGGCTATAGATACGCAGTATTTT. Its translation: CASSPSGRAIDTQYF. Drawing the rest from reference TRBV7-2 and TRBJ2-3, the complete variable domain is GAGVSQSPSNKVTEKGKDVELRCDPISGHTALYWYRQSLGQGLEFLIYFQGNSAPDKSGLPSDRFSAERTGGSVSTLTIQRTQQEDSAVYLCASSPSGRAIDTQYFGPGTRLTVL.

The genes are TRBV4-2 and TRBJ1-1; TRBD1 agrees at 8 bases. V gave up 3 bases and J gave up 6 bases; unmatched junction bases: 9. Germline V gives CDR1 LGHNA, CDR2 YNFKEQ. The CDR3 loop spans 15 amino acids. This CDR3 reads CASSHRQGTISEAFF. The CDR3 DNA reads TGTGCCAGCAGCCACCGACAGGGGACAATATCTGAAGCTTTCTTT.

This chain connects TRBV28 to TRBJ1-2; unclear D gene. CDR1 is MDHEN, CDR2 SYDVKM, per germline. V lost 4 bases and J 4 bases, leaving 22 bases between the germline ends. The CDR3 length is 17 residues. The CDR3 sequence is CASSSVVTIYFFYGYTF. In DNA, the CDR3 is TGTGCCAGCAGTTCAGTGGTCACCATCTATTTTTTCTATGGCTACACCTTC.

The V gene is TRBV6-1, the J gene TRBJ1-2, with D unresolved. This CDR3 spans 13 amino acids. Germline lookup yields CDR1 MNHNS and CDR2 SASEGT. V was shortened by 7 bases and J by 4 bases, with 13 bases between the two germline ends. CDR3 sequence reads: CASNEYSPYGYTF. In DNA, the CDR3 is TGTGCCAGCAACGAGTACAGCCCCTATGGCTACACCTTC.

The chain carries TRBV7-9 and TRBJ2-3; tentatively, D is TRBD2 (5 bases). CDR1 and CDR2 (germline): SEHNR, FQNEAQ (reference sequence). CDR3 length equals 17 residues. V gave up 5 bases and J gave up 2 bases, with 20 bases separating them. Here the CDR3 reads CASSPPPRERNTDTQYF. Here the CDR3 DNA reads TGTGCCAGCAGCCCCCCCCCGAGAGAGCGGAACACAGATACGCAGTATTTT.

V and J are TRBV5-1 and TRBJ2-2, with 7 bases lining up with TRBD2. Germline V gives CDR1 SGHRS, CDR2 YFSETQ. Trimming took 5 bases from V and 5 from J; bases not matched to a gene: 6. This CDR3 contains 14 residues. The CDR3 spells CASRQAGTTGELFF. Here the CDR3 DNA reads TGCGCCAGCAGACAAGCGGGAACAACCGGGGAGCTGTTTTTT.

This rearrangement joins TRBV19 to TRBJ2-3; D is possibly TRBD2 (5 bases). In germline, CDR1 is LNHDA, CDR2 SQIVND (reference sequence). The V gene lost 9 bases and the J gene lost 2 bases, with 9 bases spanning the gap. This CDR3 comprises 12 residues. CDR3 DNA sequence: TGTGCCAGCCGGGATTTCACAGATACGCAGTATTTT. Residues: CASRDFTDTQYF.

The rearrangement uses TRBV30 and TRBJ1-1; D gene unclear. Trimming removed 3 bases from V and 1 base from J, with 9 bases in between. Germline CDR1 GTSNPN, CDR2 SVGIG (reference sequence). This CDR3 comprises 13 residues. The CDR3 region is CAWSAGRNTEAFF. The CDR3, as DNA: TGTGCCTGGAGCGCCGGCAGGAACACTGAAGCTTTCTTT. The variable domain in full, completed from reference TRBV30 and TRBJ1-1, reads SQTIHQWPATLVQPVGSPLSLECTVEGTSNPNLYWYRQAAGRGLQLLFYSVGIGQISSEVPQNLSASRPQDRQFILSSKKLLLSDSGFYLCAWSAGRNTEAFFGQGTRLTVV.

The chain is built from TRBV6-8 and TRBJ1-4, with D hard to call. Trimming took off 6 bases at V and 3 bases at J, with 2 bases between the two ends. Germline lookup yields CDR1 MNHGY and CDR2 SAAAGT. The CDR3 extends over 11 amino acids. Written as DNA, the CDR3 is TGTGCCAGCAGATCTAATGAAAAACTGTTTTTT. Its translation is CASRSNEKLFF.

V gene TRBV5-4 combines with J gene TRBJ2-5, with 7 positions matching TRBD2. The V segment lost 1 base and the J segment 2 bases; nucleotides outside the gene matches: 2. This CDR3 has 14 residues. The germline gives CDR1 SGHNT, CDR2 YYREEE (reference sequence). The chain's CDR3 is CASSLSRGQETQYF. The CDR3 nucleotides read TGTGCCAGCAGCTTGTCGCGGGGGCAAGAGACCCAGTACTTC.

The chain uses TRBV27 and TRBJ2-1; TRBD2 matches 7 bases. This CDR3 is 15 amino acids long. The V gene end was trimmed by 3 bases and the J gene end by 4 bases; junction bases not matched to a gene: 6. Germline values: CDR1 MNHEY, CDR2 SMNVEV (reference sequence). This CDR3 is CASSFGLGSYNEQFF. In nucleotides, the CDR3 is TGTGCCAGCAGTTTCGGACTAGGGTCGTACAATGAGCAGTTCTTC.

The count of this clone is one. V usage is TRBV30 and J usage is TRBJ2-1, with D hard to call. The CDR3 loop spans 11 amino acids. Germline CDR1 and CDR2: GTSNPN and SVGIG (reference sequence). Trimming took 2 bases from V and 8 from J, leaving 7 bases between them. CDR3 residues: CAWSSFHEQFF. DNA for the CDR3: TGTGCCTGGAGTAGTTTCCATGAGCAGTTCTTC.

V usage is TRBV15 and J usage is TRBJ2-1; 8 bases are a match to TRBD2. V gave up 0 bases and J gave up 5 bases; unmatched junction bases: 21. This CDR3 region has 21 residues. Per the germline V gene, CDR1 is LNHNV and CDR2 is YYDKDF (reference sequence). The CDR3 DNA reads TGTGCCACCAGCAGAGATTGTGTGCGGGCGCGGACTAGCACTATAGACAATGAGCAGTTCTTC. Translating it yields CATSRDCVRARTSTIDNEQFF.

The J gene is TRBJ2-1, the V gene TRBV2, with D possibly called TRBD1 or TRBD2 (5 bases each). Germline V gene data show CDR1 as SNHLY and CDR2 as FYNNEI. Trimming cost V 8 bases and J 3 bases, with 20 bases left between them. The CDR3 covers 16 residues. CDR3: CASVKRGNRGYNEQFF. In DNA, the CDR3 is TGTGCCAGCGTTAAAAGAGGGAATAGGGGCTACAATGAGCAGTTCTTC.

The V call is TRBV5-1, the J call TRBJ2-3, with 7 nucleotides matching TRBD2. After removal of 4 bases from V and 0 bases from J, the junction contained 5 bases not matched to a gene. The CDR3 sequence is 15 residues long. CDR1 is SGHRS and CDR2 is YFSETQ in the germline V gene. CDR3 protein: CASSGASGSTDTQYF. DNA for the CDR3: TGCGCCAGCAGCGGGGCTAGCGGAAGCACAGATACGCAGTATTTT.

CDR3: CASSGTVLAGGRETQYF. The CDR3 region has the DNA TGTGCCAGCAGTGGGACCGTCCTAGCGGGAGGTCGGGAGACCCAGTACTTC. This chain joins TRBV2 and TRBJ2-5; 11 nucleotides agree with TRBD2. In germline, CDR1 is SNHLY, CDR2 FYNNEI. The CDR3 contains 17 residues. The V segment lost 4 bases and the J segment 5 bases; nucleotides outside the gene matches: 12.

The rearrangement joins TRBV4-1 to TRBJ2-7; no clear D. Germline CDR1 MGHRA, CDR2 YSYEKL. CDR3 length: 12 residues. The germline V and J ends were trimmed by 6 bases and 2 bases, with 8 bases remaining between them. CDR3 protein: CASRVPPYEQYF. Written as DNA, the CDR3 is TGCGCCAGCAGAGTTCCCCCCTACGAGCAGTACTTC.

This clone was recorded once. This chain uses TRBV5-1 with TRBJ2-7; D may be TRBD1 (6 bases). This CDR3 contains 13 residues. V was clipped by 4 bases and J by 4 bases, with 12 bases between them. Germline V gives CDR1 SGHRS, CDR2 YFSETQ. The CDR3 loop is CASSPTGMYEQYF. CDR3 nucleotides: TGCGCCAGCAGCCCTACAGGGATGTACGAGCAGTACTTC.